This T cell receptor beta chain comes out of a study of CD8 T cells in Susac syndrome. The ends lost 2 bases at V and 3 bases at J; junction bases unmatched: 4. CDR3 length equals 15 residues. From germline, CDR1 is MNHEY and CDR2 SMNVEV (reference sequence). TCR beta sequencing was performed on blood CD8+ and CD4+ T cells. The multiple sclerosis controls comprised treatment-naive patients whose relapsing-remitting disease was stable or active. TEMRA cells were FACS-enriched, and CD8+ and CD4+ T cells were isolated negatively. RNA was extracted with the RNeasy kit, and a quantity of about 0.45 to 1 ug was reverse transcribed using random hexamers. A multiplex approach, immunoSEQ multiplex PCR, amplified TCR beta CDR3 across 54 Vbeta and 13 Jbeta. TCRdb redid the calling of the immunoSEQ multiplex PCR reads with MiXCR, one entry per CDR3 protein. The repertoire holds 150,000 to 190,000 distinct CDR3 sequences, with around 95% as singletons.

Sequences were obtained from CD8+ T cells from PBMCs. The source of this sequence is a human donor with multiple sclerosis. The V call is TRBV27, the J call TRBJ1-5, with 7 positions matching TRBD1. The CDR3 region has the DNA TGTGCCAGCAGTTTAAACAGGGGCAACAATCAGCCCCAGCATTTT. This codes for CASSLNRGNNQPQHF.